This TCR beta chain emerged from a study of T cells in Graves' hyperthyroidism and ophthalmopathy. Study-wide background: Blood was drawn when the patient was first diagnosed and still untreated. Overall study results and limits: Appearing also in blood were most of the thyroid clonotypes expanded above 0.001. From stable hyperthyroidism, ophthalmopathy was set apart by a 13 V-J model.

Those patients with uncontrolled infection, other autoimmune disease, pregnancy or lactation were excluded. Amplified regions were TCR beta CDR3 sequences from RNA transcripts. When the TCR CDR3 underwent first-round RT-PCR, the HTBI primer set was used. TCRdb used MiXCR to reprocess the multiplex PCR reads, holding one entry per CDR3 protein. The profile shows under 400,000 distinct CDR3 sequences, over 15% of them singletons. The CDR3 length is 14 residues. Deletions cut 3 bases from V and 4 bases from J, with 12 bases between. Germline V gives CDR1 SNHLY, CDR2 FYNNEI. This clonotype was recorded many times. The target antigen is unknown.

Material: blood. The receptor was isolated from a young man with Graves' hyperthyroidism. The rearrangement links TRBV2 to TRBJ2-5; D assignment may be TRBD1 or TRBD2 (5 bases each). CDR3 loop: CASSDGGGAETQYF. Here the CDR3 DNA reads TGTGCCAGCAGTGATGGGGGTGGTGCAGAGACCCAGTACTTC. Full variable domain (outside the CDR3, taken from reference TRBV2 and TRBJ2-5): EPEVTQTPSHQVTQMGQEVILRCVPISNHLYFYWYRQILGQKVEFLVSFYNNEISEKSEIFDDQFSVERPDGSNFTLKIRSTKLEDSAMYFCASSDGGGAETQYFGPGTRLLVL.